This paragraph covers one T cell receptor beta chain sequence. Its antigen is unknown. According to the study, genomic DNA was the template for TCR beta VDJ and CDR3 profiling. TCRdb redid the calling of the reads with MiXCR, one entry per CDR3 protein. Of 400,000 to 600,000 distinct CDR3 sequences listed, 25% to 40% are singletons. This sample was included in a study of CD8+CD57+ T cells in acquired aplastic anemia. Background on the study: When averaged, DNA from sorted CD4+ and CD8+ cells came to approximately 3 ug.

Broader study findings: Patients and controls had in common twenty-nine CD8+ CDR3 sequences.

The CDR3 contains 17 residues. CDR1 SGHAT and CDR2 FQDESV come from the germline V gene (reference sequence). V was clipped by 5 bases and J by 0 bases; unmatched bases: 6. It was patients with CD8+CD57+ cell expansion by flow cytometry who were chosen for sequencing. This TCR derives from a human donor with aplastic anemia. The sequencing sample was made of sorted CD4+, CD8+, or CD8+CD57+ T cells (not recorded which) from PBMCs. The chain recombines TRBV11-1 with TRBJ1-6, with TRBD1 matching 8 bases. CDR3 amino acids: CASSPYRGDSYNSPLHF. The CDR3 bases are TGTGCCAGCAGCCCCTACAGGGGGGACTCCTATAATTCACCCCTCCACTTT.